This T cell receptor (beta chain) emerged from a study of cytomegalovirus exposure and HLA in healthy donors. Study-level points and caveats: Specificity for CMV antigens was confirmed in vitro for three of the CMV-associated chains.

The CDR3 contains 15 residues. Germline CDR1 MNHEY, CDR2 SVGAGI. Trimming took 0 bases from V and 10 from J, leaving 13 bases between them. PCR involved 60 Vbeta and 13 Jbeta primers. Here immunoSEQ multiplex PCR was the method, and the copy in TCRdb shows in-frame clones only, minus some. The sample shows a few hundred thousand clones, roughly 90% of them seen only once. Details on this clone: Its antigen is unknown.

The sequence came from a woman younger than 30 in good health and CMV-seronegative. The chain joins TRBV6-5 to TRBJ1-6; weak D call: TRBD1 (6 bases). Sample: PBMCs. The CDR3 DNA follows: TGTGCCAGCAGTTACTCACAGGGCAAAAGATCACCCCTCCACTTT. It encodes CASSYSQGKRSPLHF.